This TCR beta chain appears in the sequencing data of a study of cytomegalovirus exposure and HLA in healthy donors. Study-wide points: Most TCR sequences proved rare, with some public TCRs found in many donors. Cytomegalovirus-associated TCR beta chains were listed, numbering 150 to 200.

The table came from immunoSEQ multiplex PCR; TCRdb's copy has only in-frame clones and leaves some out. The sample comprises some 130,000 clones, 70% to 85% of which are singletons, and 25% to 30% rests with the top ten. Comments on this clone: Its antigen remains unidentified.

Per germline, CDR1 SGHRS and CDR2 YFSETQ. V trimming: 7 bases; J trimming: 1 base; junction bases outside the gene matches: 4. The CDR3 is 13 residues long. What was sequenced was PBMCs. V and J are TRBV5-1 and TRBJ2-7; 8 bases align to TRBD1. The TCR was taken from a young man in good health and CMV-seropositive. The DNA for the CDR3 is TGCGCCAGCCGGACAGGGACGTCCTACGAGCAGTACTTC. Translating it yields CASRTGTSYEQYF.